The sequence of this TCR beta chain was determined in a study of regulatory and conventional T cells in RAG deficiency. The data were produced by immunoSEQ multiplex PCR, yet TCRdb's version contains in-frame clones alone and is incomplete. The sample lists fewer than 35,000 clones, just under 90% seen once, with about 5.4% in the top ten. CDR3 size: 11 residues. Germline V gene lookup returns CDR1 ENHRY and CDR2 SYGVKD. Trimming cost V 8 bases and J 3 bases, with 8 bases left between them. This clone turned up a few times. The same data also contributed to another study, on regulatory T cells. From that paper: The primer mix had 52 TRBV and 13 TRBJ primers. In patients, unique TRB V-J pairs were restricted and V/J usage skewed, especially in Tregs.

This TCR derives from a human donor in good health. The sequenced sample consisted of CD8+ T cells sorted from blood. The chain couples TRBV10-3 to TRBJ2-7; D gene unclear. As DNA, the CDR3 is TGTGCCATCGGGTGGGGCTACGAGCAGTACTTC. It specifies CAIGWGYEQYF.